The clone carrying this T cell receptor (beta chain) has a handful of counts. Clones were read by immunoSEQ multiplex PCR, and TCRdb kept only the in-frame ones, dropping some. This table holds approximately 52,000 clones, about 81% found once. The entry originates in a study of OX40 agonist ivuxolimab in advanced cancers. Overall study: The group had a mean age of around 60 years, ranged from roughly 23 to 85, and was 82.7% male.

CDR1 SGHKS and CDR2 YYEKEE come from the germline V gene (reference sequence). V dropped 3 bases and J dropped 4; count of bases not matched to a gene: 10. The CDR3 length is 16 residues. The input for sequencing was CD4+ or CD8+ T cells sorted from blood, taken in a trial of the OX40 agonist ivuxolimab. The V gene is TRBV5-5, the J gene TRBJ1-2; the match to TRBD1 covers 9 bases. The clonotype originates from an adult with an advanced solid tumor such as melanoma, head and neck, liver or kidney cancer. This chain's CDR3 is CASSSLSRDRAYGYTF. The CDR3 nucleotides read TGTGCCAGCAGCTCTTTAAGCCGGGACAGGGCCTATGGCTACACCTTC.